This section outlines one TCR beta chain sequence together with its context. The CDR3 contains 14 residues. Per the germline V gene, CDR1 is ENHRY and CDR2 is SYGVKD. After removal of 9 bases from V and 3 bases from J, the junction contained 8 bases not matched to a gene. Here immunoSEQ multiplex PCR was the method, and the copy in TCRdb shows in-frame clones only, minus some. Of about 35,000 clones in the sample, 70% to 90% were seen once. These data come from a study of blood T cell repertoires in COVID-19. Study information: Italy, Spain and the United States were the sources of the convalescent and acute COVID-19 samples.

The sequence was obtained from a human donor in a cohort sampled during active COVID-19. The V and J genes are TRBV10-3 and TRBJ2-3; TRBD2 agrees at 8 bases. Sequenced sample: peripheral blood. For the CDR3, the DNA is TGTGCCATGCGTCCGGGACTAGAAACAGATACGCAGTATTTT. Protein: CAMRPGLETDTQYF.